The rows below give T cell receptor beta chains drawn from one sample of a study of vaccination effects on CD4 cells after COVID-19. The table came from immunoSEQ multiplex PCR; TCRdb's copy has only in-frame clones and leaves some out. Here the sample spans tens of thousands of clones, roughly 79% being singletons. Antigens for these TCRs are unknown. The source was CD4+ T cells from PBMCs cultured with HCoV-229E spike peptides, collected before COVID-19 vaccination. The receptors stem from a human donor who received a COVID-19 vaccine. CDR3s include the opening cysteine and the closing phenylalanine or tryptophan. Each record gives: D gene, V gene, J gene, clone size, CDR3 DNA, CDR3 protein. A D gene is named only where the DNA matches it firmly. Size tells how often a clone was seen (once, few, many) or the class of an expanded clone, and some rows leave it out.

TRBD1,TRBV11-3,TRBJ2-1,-,TGTGCCAGCAGCCTGAGACAGGGCAGCTACAATGAGCAGTTCTTC,CASSLRQGSYNEQFF
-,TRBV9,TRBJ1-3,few,TGTGCCAGCAGCCCCCGGACGGAACACTCTGGAAACACCATATATTTT,CASSPRTEHSGNTIYF
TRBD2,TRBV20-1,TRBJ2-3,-,TGCAGTGCTAGTGCCGGACTAGCGGGGTTAGGTACGCAGTATTTT,CSASAGLAGLGTQYF
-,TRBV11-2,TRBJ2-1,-,TGTGCCAGCAGCTTAGGGACCTACAATGAGCAGTTCTTC,CASSLGTYNEQFF
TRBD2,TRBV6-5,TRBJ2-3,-,TGTGCCAGCAGTTATTCCCCTAGCGGGACAGATACGCAGTATTTT,CASSYSPSGTDTQYF
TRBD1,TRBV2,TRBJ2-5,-,TGTGCCAGCAGTCGGGACAGGGACCAAGAGACCCAGTACTTC,CASSRDRDQETQYF
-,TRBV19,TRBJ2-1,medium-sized,TGTGCCAGTAGTACTCAGCCGGGACGAGGCCCAAGCTCCTACAATGAGCAGTTCTTC,CASSTQPGRGPSSYNEQFF
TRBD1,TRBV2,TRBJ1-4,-,TGTGCCAGCAGTTGGGACAGGGCCGATGAAAAACTGTTTTTT,CASSWDRADEKLFF
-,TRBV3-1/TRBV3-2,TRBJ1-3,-,TGTGCCAGCAGCCGGGGGAGGGGGGCCTCTGGAAACACCATATATTTT,CASSRGRGASGNTIYF
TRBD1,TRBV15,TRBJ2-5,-,TGTGCCACCGGGACAGGGCCACAAGAGACCCAGTACTTC,CATGTGPQETQYF
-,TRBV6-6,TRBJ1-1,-,TGTGCCAGCAGTTACCCACAAGAGAGCCGGGCTGAAGCTTTCTTT,CASSYPQESRAEAFF
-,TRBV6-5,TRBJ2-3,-,TGTGCCATACGGAGTGGTGAGGGGATGCGGACGCAGTATTTT,CAIRSGEGMRTQYF
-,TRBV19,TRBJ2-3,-,TGTGCCAGTAGTTTGGGGGACTCTAGCACAGATACGCAGTATTTT,CASSLGDSSTDTQYF
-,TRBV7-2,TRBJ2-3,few,TGTGCCAGCAGCTTAGCCCGGGACAGCACAGATACGCAGTATTTT,CASSLARDSTDTQYF
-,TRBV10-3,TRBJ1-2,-,TGTGCCATCAGTGTTGGGGGTCAGGATGGCTACACCTTC,CAISVGGQDGYTF
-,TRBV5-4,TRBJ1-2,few,TGTGCCAGCAGCTCCCGGGACACCCAAAGTGGCTACACCTTC,CASSSRDTQSGYTF
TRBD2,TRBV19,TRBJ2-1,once,TGTGCCAGTAGTAAGGATGGGAGGGTGGCAGCGTACAATGAGCAGTTCTTC,CASSKDGRVAAYNEQFF
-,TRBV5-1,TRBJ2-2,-,TGCGCCAGCAGCTCACGGGACCCAGGGTCCGGGGAGCTGTTTTTT,CASSSRDPGSGELFF
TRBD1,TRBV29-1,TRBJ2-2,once,TGCAGCGTACGACAGGGGACGAACACCGGGGAGCTGTTTTTT,CSVRQGTNTGELFF
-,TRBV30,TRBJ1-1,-,TGTGCCTGGAGTCGGGAATGGGACACTGAAGCTTTCTTT,CAWSREWDTEAFF
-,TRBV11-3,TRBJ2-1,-,TGTGCCAGCAGCCGAGGCCCTAGGGTCTCCTACAATGAGCAGTTCTTC,CASSRGPRVSYNEQFF
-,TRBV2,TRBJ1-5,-,TGTGCCAGCAGTTTTCAGGCGAATCAGCCCCAGCATTTT,CASSFQANQPQHF
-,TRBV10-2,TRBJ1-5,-,TGCGCCAGCAGTGTCTCGGGTAGCAATCAGCCCCAGCATTTT,CASSVSGSNQPQHF
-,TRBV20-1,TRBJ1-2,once,TGCAGTGCTAGCGAATATGGCTACACCTTC,CSASEYGYTF
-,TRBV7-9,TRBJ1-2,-,TGTGCCAGCAGCTTAACTAGGGGTGGCGGCTACACCTTC,CASSLTRGGGYTF
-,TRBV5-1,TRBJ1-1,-,TGCGCCAGCAGCTTAACACAGGACACTGAAGCTTTCTTT,CASSLTQDTEAFF
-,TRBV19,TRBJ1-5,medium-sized,TGTGCCAGTAGTATAGACAGGGCCCTCAATCAGCCCCAGCATTTT,CASSIDRALNQPQHF
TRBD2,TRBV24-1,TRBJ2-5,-,TGTGCCACCAGTGACTCCCGGGGGGTTGGCGAGACCCAGTACTTC,CATSDSRGVGETQYF
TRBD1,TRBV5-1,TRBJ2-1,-,TGCGCCAGCAGCGGACAGACCGGGACAGCAAACAATGAGCAGTTCTTC,CASSGQTGTANNEQFF
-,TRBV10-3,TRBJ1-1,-,TGTGCCATCAGGCAGTCACAGGTCCCCACTGAAGCTTTCTTT,CAIRQSQVPTEAFF
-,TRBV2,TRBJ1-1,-,TGTGCCAGCAAACTCACTTTGACAGCTAACACTGAAGCTTTCTTT,CASKLTLTANTEAFF
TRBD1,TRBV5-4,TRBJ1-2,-,TGTGCCAGCAGGTCAGCTGGGACAGGGGGGGGCTACACCTTC,CASRSAGTGGGYTF
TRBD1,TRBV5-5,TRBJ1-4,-,TGTGCCAGCAGCTCCTTACAGGGGCAGACTAATGAAAAACTGTTTTTT,CASSSLQGQTNEKLFF
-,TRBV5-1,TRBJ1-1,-,TGCGCCAGCAGCTTGGGGGAGAACACTGAAGCTTTCTTT,CASSLGENTEAFF
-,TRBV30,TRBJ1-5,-,TGTGCCTGGAGCACAGGGTCAAGGCAGCCCCAGCATTTT,CAWSTGSRQPQHF
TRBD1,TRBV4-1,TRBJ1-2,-,TGCGCCAGCAGCCAACCCGGGACAGGAAGGTCTGGCTACACCTTC,CASSQPGTGRSGYTF